Given below is one TCR beta chain in context. What it binds is not known. The data derive from a study of shared clonotypes between healthy human individuals. The germline gives CDR1 SEHNR, CDR2 FQNEAQ (reference sequence). V was cut by 2 bases and J by 3 bases, with 12 bases left in between. The CDR3 is made up of 15 amino acids. Clones were read by immunoSEQ multiplex PCR, and TCRdb kept only the in-frame ones, dropping some. The sample consists of millions of clones, around 95% of them appearing once. Memory CD4+ cells were the fraction left after CD45RA+ naive selection. Regarding the study as a whole: The rarefaction results pointed to incomplete sorted-subset sequencing despite large depth.

The V and J genes are TRBV7-9 and TRBJ2-3; D possibly uses TRBD1 or TRBD2 (5 bases each). The sequencing sample was made of naive CD4+ T cells sorted from blood. Subset indicated: CD45RA+ positively selected. This clonotype was obtained from a man aged 18 to 29 in good health. This chain's CDR3 is CASSLNRGSTDTQYF. The CDR3 DNA sequence: TGTGCCAGCAGCTTAAATCGGGGCAGTACAGATACGCAGTATTTT.